This T cell receptor beta chain was documented in a study of blood T cell repertoires in COVID-19. Study-wide context: The study drew acute and convalescent COVID-19 samples from the United States, Italy and Spain. From T cells, B-cell-depleted T cells, or PBMCs came the material, which was cDNA or gDNA.

In the authors' methods: Amplified reference gene primers provided the basis for estimating nucleated cell counts. The repertoire was sequenced with immunoSEQ multiplex PCR; TCRdb's copy has only in-frame clones and lacks some. Clonal size and the V and J genes are those of that table, whereas D and trimming came from the DNA. The sample records about 120,000 clones, just over 90% being singletons. CDR3 length: 15 residues. The germline CDR1 and CDR2 sequences are MNHEY and SMNVEV (reference sequence). V dropped 0 bases and J dropped 6 bases, with 14 bases sitting between them. The chain joins TRBV27 to TRBJ1-2; no clear D. Input material: peripheral blood. The source is a human donor with active COVID-19. The donor label of this sample is uncertain. CDR3 sequence (DNA): TGTGCCAGCAGTTTATCGTACCTAAAGGAGCATGGCTACACCTTC. Its translation: CASSLSYLKEHGYTF.